These 21 T cell receptor beta chains came from one sample sequenced in a study of cytomegalovirus exposure and HLA in healthy donors listed by TCRdb under 2017. The receptor library was made with the immunoSEQ multiplex PCR assay. For the multiplex PCR, a mixture combining 60 forward primers for TCR Vbeta segments and 13 reverse primers for TCR Jbeta segments was used. TCRdb mirrors the immuneACCESS table, restricted to in-frame sequences. Some clones are absent from its copies; in checked studies, under half trace to an unresolved V gene, and the reason for the others is unknown. The sample table lists approximately 170,000 clones, roughly 80% of them with a count of one. The top ten constitute about 2% of the sample. The specimen was PBMCs. These receptor sequences come from a human donor in good health.

The chain carries TRBV13 and TRBJ2-7; TRBD1 matches 7 bases. This CDR3 contains 17 residues. Germline CDR1 is PRHDT and CDR2 is FYEKMQ (reference sequence). The ends lost 5 bases at V and 0 bases at J; junction bases unmatched: 13. The CDR3 coding sequence is TGTGCCAGCAGCCCAAGGAGGACAGGCGACAGCTCCTACGAGCAGTACTTC. This codes for CASSPRRTGDSSYEQYF.

A few counts support this clone. The chain employs TRBV27 and TRBJ1-5; possible D gene TRBD1, 6 bases. The ends were cut back, 6 bases at V and 4 bases at J, with 13 bases in the middle. This CDR3 comprises 14 residues. The germline CDR1 and CDR2 sequences are MNHEY and SMNVEV (reference sequence). The CDR3 coding sequence is TGTGCCAGCAGCCTAGGACAGTCGAATCAGCCCCAGCATTTT. It is translated as CASSLGQSNQPQHF.

There are a few counts of this clone. V usage is TRBV23-1 and J usage is TRBJ1-1; D gene uncertain. TRBV23-1 is given ORF status, its function remaining uncertain. The CDR3 runs 17 residues. V was cut by 0 bases and J by 7 bases, with 21 bases left in between. The chain's CDR3 is CASSQSIRYGWRVEAFF. The CDR3 DNA follows: TGCGCCAGCAGTCAATCTATCCGATACGGTTGGCGGGTTGAAGCTTTCTTT.

The CDR3 coding sequence is TGTGCCAGCAGCTGGGGCGTGAACACTGAAGCTTTCTTT. Amino acids: CASSWGVNTEAFF. The rearrangement uses TRBV27 and TRBJ1-1; a possible D gene is TRBD1 (5 bases). The V and J ends lost 6 bases and 0 bases respectively, with 8 bases between them. This CDR3 contains 13 residues. The germline gives CDR1 MNHEY, CDR2 SMNVEV (reference sequence).

The chain carries TRBV10-1 and TRBJ2-3; D gene unclear. The V end lost 0 bases, the J end lost 6 bases, and 4 bases lay between the germline ends. Germline CDR1 is WNHNN and CDR2 is SYGVQD (reference sequence). CDR3 size: 12 residues. The CDR3, as DNA: TGCGCCAGCAGTGAGTCCTCCGATACGCAGTATTTT. Translating gives CASSESSDTQYF.

The chain combines TRBV15 with TRBJ1-1, with 7 bases aligning to TRBD1. The junction had 5 bases not matched to a gene; V was cut back by 0 bases and J by 4 bases. CDR1 is LNHNV, CDR2 YYDKDF, per germline (reference sequence). This CDR3 is 15 amino acids long. This CDR3 reads CATSRDQGDGTEAFF. The DNA for the CDR3 is TGTGCCACCAGCAGAGATCAGGGGGATGGCACTGAAGCTTTCTTT.

This chain joins TRBV11-3 and TRBJ1-3, with 9 bases identical to TRBD1. J gave up 2 bases and V 5 bases, and 7 bases lay outside the gene matches. This CDR3 has 16 amino acids. CDR1 SGHNT and CDR2 YENEEA come from the germline V gene. The CDR3 nucleotides read TGTGCCAGCAGCAGGATACAGGGGGCCCCTGGAAACACCATATATTTT. Protein sequence: CASSRIQGAPGNTIYF. The variable domain in full, completed from reference TRBV11-3 and TRBJ1-3, reads EAGVVQSPRYKIIEKKQPVAFWCNPISGHNTLYWYLQNLGQGPELLIRYENEEAVDDSQLPKDRFSAERLKGVDSTLKIQPAELGDSAVYLCASSRIQGAPGNTIYFGEGSWLTVV.

On this clone itself: The junction departs from germline at one end; a sequencing error may be responsible. The chain recombines TRBV19 with TRBJ2-3; 7 bases match TRBD1. In germline, CDR1 is LNHDA, CDR2 SQIVND (reference sequence). The CDR3 consists of 15 residues. CDR3 loop: CTSTPGGESTDTQYF. CDR3 bases: TGTACCAGTACCCCAGGGGGTGAGAGCACAGATACGCAGTATTTT.

The chain has TRBV6-1 and TRBJ1-6; 7 bases are a match to TRBD1. With V trimmed by 5 bases and J by 8 bases, 6 bases remained unmatched. This CDR3 spans 14 amino acids. Germline V lookup: CDR1 MNHNS, CDR2 SASEGT. CDR3 loop: CASSPGGMDSPLHF. Here the CDR3 DNA reads TGTGCCAGCAGTCCAGGGGGGATGGATTCACCCCTCCACTTT.

This clone has just one count. The V and J genes are TRBV4-2 and TRBJ1-5, with D perhaps TRBD1 (5 bases). Germline CDR1 reads LGHNA; CDR2 reads YNFKEQ. This CDR3 has 15 residues. V was clipped by 0 bases and J by 4 bases, with 10 bases between them. CDR3 loop: CASSQDGRENQPQHF. CDR3 sequence (DNA): TGTGCCAGCAGCCAAGACGGCAGGGAAAATCAGCCCCAGCATTTT.

The chain joins TRBV5-1 to TRBJ1-2; 9 positions agree with TRBD1. CDR1 and CDR2 (germline): SGHRS, YFSETQ. CDR3 length equals 14 residues. With V trimmed by 1 base and J by 8 bases, 6 bases remained unmatched. CDR3 residues: CASSLQQGAGGYTF. CDR3 DNA: TGCGCCAGCAGCTTGCAACAGGGGGCGGGAGGCTACACCTTC.

This clone was detected a few times. The rearrangement links TRBV28 to TRBJ1-5; unclear D gene. CDR3 length equals 11 residues. V dropped 4 bases and J dropped 6 bases, with 4 bases sitting between them. The germline CDR1 and CDR2 sequences are MDHEN and SYDVKM. The CDR3, as DNA: TGTGCCAGCAGTTCAGGTCAGCCCCAGCATTTT. Its protein is CASSSGQPQHF.

This clone appeared a single time. The gene calls are TRBV7-2 and TRBJ1-4, with 7 bases aligning to TRBD1. The length of the CDR3 is 17 residues. The ends lost 5 bases at V and 6 bases at J; junction bases unmatched: 15. Germline loops: CDR1 SGHTA, CDR2 FQGNSA. This chain's CDR3 is CASSPTPRTGPDEKLFF. DNA of the CDR3: TGTGCCAGCAGCCCTACTCCTCGGACAGGCCCTGATGAAAAACTGTTTTTT.

The chain joins TRBV2 to TRBJ2-2; D may be TRBD1 (6 bases). The V gene's germline CDR1 is SNHLY and CDR2 FYNNEI. Trimming took 5 bases from V and 5 from J, leaving 9 bases between them. This CDR3 contains 13 residues. The CDR3 spells CASSQQGTGELFF. The DNA of the CDR3 is TGTGCCAGCAGTCAACAGGGTACCGGGGAGCTGTTTTTT.

This clone was counted between two and nine times. Other DNA sequences in this specimen translate into the identical CDR3. This chain joins TRBV5-1 and TRBJ1-1, with unresolved D. Germline CDR1 reads SGHRS; CDR2 reads YFSETQ. The CDR3 sequence is 14 residues long. Trimming pared 4 bases from V and 1 base from J, leaving 11 bases between. In DNA, the CDR3 is TGCGCCAGCAGCCTCGGGAGGGAGAACACTGAAGCTTTCTTT. Its protein is CASSLGRENTEAFF.

The chain has TRBV6-6 and TRBJ2-5; 8 nucleotides agree with TRBD1. The junction had 4 bases not matched to a gene; V was cut back by 2 bases and J by 5 bases. The germline V gene encodes CDR1 MNHNY and CDR2 SVGAGI (reference sequence). The CDR3 covers 14 residues. The CDR3 DNA sequence: TGTGCCAGCAGTTACACGGACAGGGTTGAGACCCAGTACTTC. This sequence encodes CASSYTDRVETQYF.

The J gene is TRBJ1-6, the V gene TRBV6-6; 10 positions agree with TRBD1. Germline values: CDR1 MNHNY, CDR2 SVGAGI (reference sequence). V lost 1 base, J lost 10 bases, and 4 bases stayed unmatched. The CDR3 length is 15 residues. The CDR3 coding sequence is TGTGCCAGCAGTTACTATGGGACAGGGGCCTCACCCCTCCACTTT. Its protein is CASSYYGTGASPLHF.

The genes are TRBV7-9 and TRBJ2-7; 7 bases align to TRBD2. CDR3 length equals 14 residues. V gave up 5 bases and J gave up 3 bases; unmatched junction bases: 7. Germline V CDR1 and CDR2: SEHNR, FQNEAQ (reference sequence). The CDR3 protein is CASSPAGDYYEQYF. In DNA, the CDR3 is TGTGCCAGCAGCCCCGCGGGAGACTACTACGAGCAGTACTTC.

As to this clone: Relative to the germline gene, one junction end is altered; a read error may explain this. The chain recombines TRBV10-3 with TRBJ2-5; D may correspond to TRBD1 or TRBD2 (5 bases each). Germline CDR1 reads ENHRY; CDR2 reads SYGVKD. The CDR3 extends over 14 amino acids. CDR3 sequence reads: CAVSEGRAQETQYF. The CDR3 DNA reads TGTGCCGTCAGTGAGGGCAGGGCCCAAGAGACCCAGTACTTC.

The V gene is TRBV18, the J gene TRBJ2-5, with D perhaps matching TRBD1 (6 bases). Germline V gene sequence: CDR1 KGHSH, CDR2 LQKENI. This CDR3 has 17 amino acids. V lost 2 bases to trimming and J lost 3 bases, with 19 bases between them. In DNA, the CDR3 is TGTGCCAGCTCACCAAACAATGACAGGATAAATAAAGAGACCCAGTACTTC. Translation gives CASSPNNDRINKETQYF.

The CDR3 region has the DNA TGTGCCACATACCCCCGGCGGGGAAACACCATATATTTT. The encoded protein is CATYPRRGNTIYF. This chain uses TRBV19 with TRBJ1-3; D ambiguous. This CDR3 has 13 residues. Per the germline V gene, CDR1 is LNHDA and CDR2 is SQIVND (reference sequence). Trimming took off 10 bases at V and 4 bases at J, with 14 bases between the two ends.